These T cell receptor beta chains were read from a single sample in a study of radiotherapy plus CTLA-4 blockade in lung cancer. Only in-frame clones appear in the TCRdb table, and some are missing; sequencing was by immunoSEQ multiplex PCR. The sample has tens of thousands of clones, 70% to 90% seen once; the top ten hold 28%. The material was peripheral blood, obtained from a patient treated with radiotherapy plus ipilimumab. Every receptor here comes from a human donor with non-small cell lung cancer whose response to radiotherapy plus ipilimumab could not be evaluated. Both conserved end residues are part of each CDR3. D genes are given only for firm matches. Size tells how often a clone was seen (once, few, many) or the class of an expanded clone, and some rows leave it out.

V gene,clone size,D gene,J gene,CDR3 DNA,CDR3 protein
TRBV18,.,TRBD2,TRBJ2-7,TGTGCCAGCTCACCACCGAAAGCGGGAGGGCTCGAGCAGTACTTC,CASSPPKAGGLEQYF
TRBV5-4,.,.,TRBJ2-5,TGTGCCAGCGGCCGTGGTAGCGGACAAGAGACCCAGTACTTC,CASGRGSGQETQYF
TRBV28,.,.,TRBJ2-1,TGTGCCAGCAGCCCTAGACTCAACGAAATTGAGCAGTTCTTC,CASSPRLNEIEQFF
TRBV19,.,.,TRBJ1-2,TGTGCCAGTAGTGCCTCCGGGACAAAGGTGGGGGTCACCTTC,CASSASGTKVGVTF
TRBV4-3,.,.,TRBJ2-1,TGCGCCAGCAGCCCAGCCACAGGGACCAACTACAATGAGCAGTTCTTC,CASSPATGTNYNEQFF
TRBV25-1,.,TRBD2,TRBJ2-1,TGTGCCAGCAGTGAATTCGGGGGGTACAATGAGCAGTTCTTC,CASSEFGGYNEQFF
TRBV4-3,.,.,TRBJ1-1,TGCGCCAGCAGCCAATCGAATGTAGGGGACACTGAAGCTTTCTTT,CASSQSNVGDTEAFF
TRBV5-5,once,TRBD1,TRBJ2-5,TGTGCCAGCAGGACTCAAGCAGGGGGACCAGAGACCCAGTACTTC,CASRTQAGGPETQYF
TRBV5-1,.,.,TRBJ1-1,TGCGCCAGCAGCGCTTCGGACAGAGGGTTAATGAACACTGAAGCTTTCTTT,CASSASDRGLMNTEAFF
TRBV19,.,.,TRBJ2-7,TGTGCCAGAATTCACGGCGGTTTCAGCCAGACGCCGATAAGATACGAGCAGTACTTC,CARIHGGFSQTPIRYEQYF
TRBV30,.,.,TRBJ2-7,TGTGCCTGGAGTGTACCCGGACACCTTCCTTCCTACGAGCAGTACTTC,CAWSVPGHLPSYEQYF
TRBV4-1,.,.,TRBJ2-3,TGCGCCAGCAGTCGAAGACAGGTTCAAGATACGCAGTATTTT,CASSRRQVQDTQYF
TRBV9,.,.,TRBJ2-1,TGTGCCAGCAGCGTAGGGCAGAGGGTGAATGAGCAGTTCTTC,CASSVGQRVNEQFF
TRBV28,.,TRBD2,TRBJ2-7,TGTGCCAGCGGCGGGAGCTACGAGCAGTACTTC,CASGGSYEQYF
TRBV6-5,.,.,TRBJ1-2,TGTGCCAGCAGTGATGGGACTTTCGTGACGGGCTACACCTTC,CASSDGTFVTGYTF
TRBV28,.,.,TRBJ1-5,TGTGCCAGCGGGACTGTAGGGCGGGCCAATCAGCCCCAGCATTTT,CASGTVGRANQPQHF
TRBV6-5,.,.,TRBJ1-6,TGTGCCAGCAGTTACTCGAATCAGGGTGATTCACCCCTCCACTTT,CASSYSNQGDSPLHF
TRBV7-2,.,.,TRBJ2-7,TGTGCCAGCAGCTACGGGGGACAGAATGAGCAGTACTTC,CASSYGGQNEQYF